This T cell receptor beta chain was sequenced in a study of response to subunit inactivated influenza vaccine. This clonotype was counted only a few times. Trimming removed 6 bases from V and 0 bases from J; junction bases left unmatched: 3. The CDR3 consists of 14 residues. CDR1 and CDR2 from the germline V gene are DFQATT and SNEGSKA (reference sequence). TCRdb re-called the RT-PCR reads through MiXCR, storing one row per CDR3 protein. The sample lists about 540,000 distinct CDR3 sequences, under 30% seen once, with roughly 2.8% in the top ten. These data were also filed under a second study, of T cells expressing NK-cell markers. From that second work: What made the TCR beta cDNA was 5'RACE template switching with UMIs. Seven of the eight sequenced donors were classified as HCMV-seropositive, and one was classified as seronegative. NKG2C+ dominant clonotype frequencies in 6 or 7 donors were roughly 1.0-7.5% of CD8+ T cells.

The chain links TRBV20-1 to TRBJ1-3; 9 bases are shared with TRBD1. Material: CD4+ T cells sorted from PBMCs, obtained 12 days after vaccination. This sequence originates from a man aged 45-65 years who received an inactivated influenza vaccine. CDR3 sequence reads: CSASTGGSGNTIYF. The CDR3 DNA is TGCAGTGCCTCGACAGGGGGCTCTGGAAACACCATATATTTT.